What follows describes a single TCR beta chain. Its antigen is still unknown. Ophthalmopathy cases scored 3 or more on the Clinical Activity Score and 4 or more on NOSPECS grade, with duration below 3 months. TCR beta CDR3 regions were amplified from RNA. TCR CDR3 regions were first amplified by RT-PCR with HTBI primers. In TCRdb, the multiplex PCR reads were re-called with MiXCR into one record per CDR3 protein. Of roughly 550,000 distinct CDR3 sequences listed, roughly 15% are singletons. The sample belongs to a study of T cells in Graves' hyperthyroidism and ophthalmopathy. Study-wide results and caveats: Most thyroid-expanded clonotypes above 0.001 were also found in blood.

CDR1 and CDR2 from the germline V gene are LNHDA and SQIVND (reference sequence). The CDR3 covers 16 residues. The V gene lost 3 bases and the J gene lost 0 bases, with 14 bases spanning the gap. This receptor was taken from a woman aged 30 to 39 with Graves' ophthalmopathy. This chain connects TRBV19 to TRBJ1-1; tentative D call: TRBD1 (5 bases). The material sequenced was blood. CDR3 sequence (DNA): TGTGCCAGTAGTATCGGGGCACGTGGAATGAACACTGAAGCTTTCTTT. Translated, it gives CASSIGARGMNTEAFF. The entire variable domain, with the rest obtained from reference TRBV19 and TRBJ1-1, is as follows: DGGITQSPKYLFRKEGQNVTLSCEQNLNHDAMYWYRQDPGQGLRLIYYSQIVNDFQKGDIAEGYSVSREKKESFPLTVTSAQKNPTAFYLCASSIGARGMNTEAFFGQGTRLTVV.